This T cell receptor beta chain was captured by sequencing in a study of shared clonotypes between healthy human individuals. Study-wide results and limits: Non-shared clonotypes showed lower generation probabilities than clonotypes common to all four donors.

Assay runs were performed at deep level. Using immunoSEQ multiplex PCR, the repertoire was profiled, and TCRdb retains in-frame clones only, with some absent. The table lists about 980,000 clones, about 80% of them singletons, with about 1.5% in the top ten. A note on this clone: As yet, its antigen is unknown.

The receptor comes from a man between 18 and 29 years old in good health. The material sequenced was memory CD4+ T cells sorted from blood. Subset of the sample: CD45RA-negative fraction.

The CDR3 loop is CASSSRTSADTQYF. The CDR3 DNA reads TGTGCCAGCAGTTCTCGGACTAGCGCAGATACGCAGTATTTT. The chain is built from TRBV27 and TRBJ2-3; 9 bases are shared with TRBD2. The V gene's germline CDR1 is MNHEY and CDR2 SMNVEV (reference sequence). This CDR3 is 14 amino acids long. The V gene end was trimmed by 4 bases and the J gene end by 4 bases; junction bases not matched to a gene: 3.